The rows below give T cell receptor beta chains drawn from one sample of a study of shared T cell receptors in the human thymus. The table came from immunoSEQ multiplex PCR; TCRdb's copy has only in-frame clones and leaves some out. The sample holds fewer than 700,000 clones, around nine tenths seen once. This same sample was also part of a study on human thymus T cells.

The sequenced sample was thymocytes. The receptors here all came from a boy under two years old with a congenital heart defect. Each CDR3 is given with its conserved first and last residue. A D gene is named only where the DNA matches it firmly. The size of a clone is reported for some rows only, either as once, few or many, or as a class for expanded clones.

TRBJ1-5 | once | TRBD1 | 14 | TRBV19 | TGTGCCAGTAGTACCCAGACAGGGAATCAGCCCCAGCATTTT | CASSTQTGNQPQHF
TRBJ2-7 | once | . | 13 | TRBV6-5 | TGTGCCAGCAGGGGACTGGATTCCTACGAGCAGTACTTC | CASRGLDSYEQYF
TRBJ2-3 | . | TRBD2 | 14 | TRBV19 | TGTGCCAGTAGTATAGCCGGGAGGAAAGATACGCAGTATTTT | CASSIAGRKDTQYF
TRBJ2-6 | . | . | 15 | TRBV29-1 | TGCAGCGTTGGGCCGGGACAAGCTGGGGCCAACGTCCTGACTTTC | CSVGPGQAGANVLTF
TRBJ2-7 | . | . | 14 | TRBV12-5 | TGTGCTAGTGGTTTCCATGCGGGGAACTACGAGCAGTACTTC | CASGFHAGNYEQYF
TRBJ2-7 | . | TRBD2 | 12 | TRBV6-1 | TGTGCCAGCACTACGGGAGGGTACGAGCAGTACTTC | CASTTGGYEQYF
TRBJ2-7 | . | TRBD2 | 16 | TRBV5-4 | TGTGCCAGCAGCTCCGCCGGGACTAGGAGCTCCTACGAGCAGTACTTC | CASSSAGTRSSYEQYF
TRBJ2-2 | . | . | 17 | TRBV4-1 | TGCGCCAGCAGCCAAGAAGGGGACGGGAGTAAAACCGGGGAGCTGTTTTTT | CASSQEGDGSKTGELFF
TRBJ2-3 | . | . | 16 | TRBV7-2 | TGTGCCAGCAGCTTAGGAGAGAAAGGAGGCACAGATACGCAGTATTTT | CASSLGEKGGTDTQYF
TRBJ1-2 | . | . | 13 | TRBV7-9 | TGTGCCAGTACCTCAGGAGGGCTATATGGCTACACCTTC | CASTSGGLYGYTF
TRBJ2-2 | . | TRBD2 | 16 | TRBV18 | TGTGCCAGCTCACCACCGGGAGGGAGTCCAACAGGGGAGCTGTTTTTT | CASSPPGGSPTGELFF
TRBJ1-1 | . | . | 15 | TRBV27 | TGTGCCAGCAGTTGGGATCAAGGGGGAAACACTGAAGCTTTCTTT | CASSWDQGGNTEAFF
TRBJ2-7 | . | TRBD2 | 14 | TRBV5-4 | TGTGCCAGCAGCTCCGCGGGAGGGCCCCACGAGCAGTACTTC | CASSSAGGPHEQYF
TRBJ1-2 | once | . | 16 | TRBV7-2 | TGTGCCAGCAGCCACCTCGGGGGAAGGCGTCGAGATGGCTACACCTTC | CASSHLGGRRRDGYTF
TRBJ2-7 | . | . | 15 | TRBV11-2 | TGTGCCAGCAGCCTATTGTGTGTGGTCCTCTACGAGCAGTACTTC | CASSLLCVVLYEQYF
TRBJ1-6 | . | . | 15 | TRBV7-6 | TGTGCCAGCAGCTTAGAACAGGACAATAATTCACCCCTCCACTTT | CASSLEQDNNSPLHF
TRBJ1-5 | once | TRBD1 | 15 | TRBV19 | TGTGCCAGTAGTGCGACAGGGGGAAGCAATCAGCCCCAGCATTTT | CASSATGGSNQPQHF
TRBJ2-1 | . | TRBD2 | 15 | TRBV27 | TGTGCCAGCAGTCCACCACTAGCGGGAGGCAATGAGCAGTTCTTC | CASSPPLAGGNEQFF
TRBJ2-7 | . | TRBD2 | 19 | TRBV7-8 | TGTGCCAGCAGCTTAATACTAGCGAGATTACCTATCACCCCCTACGAGCAGTACTTC | CASSLILARLPITPYEQYF
TRBJ1-4 | . | TRBD1 | 14 | TRBV10-1 | TGCGCCAGCAGTGAGAGGTCAGGGGGAGAAAAACTGTTTTTT | CASSERSGGEKLFF
TRBJ2-2 | . | TRBD2 | 16 | TRBV7-6 | TGTGCCAGCAGCCCCCCTACTAGCGGGAACACCGGGGAGCTGTTTTTT | CASSPPTSGNTGELFF
TRBJ2-7 | . | . | 12 | TRBV2 | TGTGCCGGACACAGTCTCTCCTACGAGCAGTACTTC | CAGHSLSYEQYF
TRBJ2-7 | . | TRBD2 | 13 | TRBV2 | TGTGCCAGCTTTAGCGGGAGTTTTTACGAGCAGTACTTC | CASFSGSFYEQYF
TRBJ2-7 | . | . | 16 | TRBV6-4 | TGTGCCAGCAGTGCCGTGGGGGGTTATAGCTCCTACGAGCAGTACTTC | CASSAVGGYSSYEQYF
TRBJ2-7 | once | TRBD1 | 20 | TRBV4-3 | TGCGCCAGCAGCCAAGATCTCGGACAGGGGTTAAACCGGCCGCCGTACGAGCAGTACTTC | CASSQDLGQGLNRPPYEQYF
TRBJ2-1 | once | TRBD2 | 14 | TRBV4-3 | TGCGCCAGCAGCCAAGGACTAGCTCTCAATGAGCAGTTCTTC | CASSQGLALNEQFF
TRBJ2-1 | . | TRBD1 | 15 | TRBV2 | TGTGCCAGCAGTGAGGGACAGGGGCCCTACAATGAGCAGTTCTTC | CASSEGQGPYNEQFF
TRBJ2-1 | . | . | 15 | TRBV4-3 | TGCGCCAGCAGCCAAGAACCCCCCCTAGCGTGTGAGCAGTTCTTC | CASSQEPPLACEQFF
TRBJ1-5 | . | TRBD1 | 19 | TRBV19 | TGTGCCAGTAGTATAGTATATTGCGGGGACAGGGGTAGCAATCAGCCCCAGCATTTT | CASSIVYCGDRGSNQPQHF
TRBJ1-3 | . | . | 15 | TRBV2 | TGTGCCAGCAGTACAGGGCTCCGCTCTGGAAACACCATATATTTT | CASSTGLRSGNTIYF
TRBJ2-5 | . | TRBD2 | 18 | TRBV5-1 | TGCGCCAGCAGCTCTGGAGGCCTAGCGGGAGGAAGTTGGGAGACCCAGTACTTC | CASSSGGLAGGSWETQYF
TRBJ2-1 | . | . | 11 | TRBV29-1 | TGCAGCGTTGATCTGGCGGCAAGGCAGTTCTTC | CSVDLAARQFF
TRBJ2-1 | . | TRBD2 | 15 | TRBV19 | TGTGCCAGTAGTATAGCGGGAGGGCCCTACAATGAGCAGTTCTTC | CASSIAGGPYNEQFF
TRBJ2-7 | . | . | 11 | TRBV2 | TGTGCCAGCGGGGGGGCTAACGAGCAGTACTTC | CASGGANEQYF
TRBJ2-3 | . | TRBD2 | 15 | TRBV10-3 | TGTGCCACCTGTACTAGCGGGAGAATGGCAGATACGCAGTATTTT | CATCTSGRMADTQYF
TRBJ2-7 | . | . | 15 | TRBV7-9 | TGTGCCAGCAGCTTAACCCGGGCAGGGATCTACGAGCAGTACTTC | CASSLTRAGIYEQYF
TRBJ2-7 | . | TRBD2 | 16 | TRBV11-2 | TGTGCCAGCCCCCGGTTTGGAGGGAGGGGCCCCTACGAGCAGTACTTC | CASPRFGGRGPYEQYF
TRBJ2-7 | . | TRBD2 | 16 | TRBV7-8 | TGTGCCAGCAGCCCTCGTCGGACTAGCGGGGCCTACGAGCAGTACTTC | CASSPRRTSGAYEQYF
TRBJ2-5 | . | TRBD1 | 19 | TRBV29-1 | TGCAGCGTTGAAGAGGGGACAGTATCAGTCCCCCTAAATCAAGAGACCCAGTACTTC | CSVEEGTVSVPLNQETQYF
TRBJ2-1 | . | TRBD2 | 16 | TRBV9 | TGTGCCAGCAGCGTTAGGCGGGAGAAAGTCTACAATGAGCAGTTCTTC | CASSVRREKVYNEQFF
TRBJ2-5 | . | TRBD2 | 15 | TRBV30 | TGTGCCTGGAGTGTAGGTAGCGGGAGCTGGGAGACCCAGTACTTC | CAWSVGSGSWETQYF